This T cell receptor (beta chain) was observed in a study of Graves' ophthalmopathy and Graves' hyperthyroidism (dated by TCRdb to the late 2010s). The study in broad terms: Hyperthyroidism was defined as stable when no progression to ophthalmopathy occurred within 18 months of follow-up. An independent validation cohort was composed of some 19 hyperthyroidism patients and around 16 patients who later progressed from hyperthyroidism to ophthalmopathy. The study used TCR beta repertoire signatures to distinguish Graves' ophthalmopathy from Graves' hyperthyroidism and to predict progression to ophthalmopathy. After sampling, hyperthyroidism patients received methimazole starting at 30 mg daily, and ophthalmopathy patients received high-dose intravenous methylprednisolone. To explore V-J signatures distinguishing ophthalmopathy from hyperthyroidism, a discovery set of roughly 100 patients (roughly 45 ophthalmopathy, roughly 55 stable hyperthyroidism) was enrolled. In total, under 150 blood samples were TCR-sequenced: roughly 45 ophthalmopathy, 75 hyperthyroidism and around 17 hyperthyroidism-to-ophthalmopathy patients. In about six hyperthyroidism patients, the T-cell repertoires found in thyroid tissue were compared with those found in blood. Study-level results and caveats: The 13-signature model separated ophthalmopathy from stable hyperthyroidism with over 85% sensitivity and just under 84% specificity in cross-validation, and 80%/75% in the test set. Most expanded thyroid clonotypes with a frequency above 0.001 also appeared in blood, which suggests that blood repertoires may reflect the immune response in the thyroid. In validation, the model predicted ophthalmopathy progression with less than 71% sensitivity and approximately 75% specificity; more than ten predicted patients were CT-confirmed with GO in a median of around 6 months. Sample size was not statistically predetermined, and group allocation was not concealed from the investigators.

For repertoire sequencing, TCR beta CDR3 regions were amplified from RNA transcripts. A first-round RT-PCR used HTBI primers with the Qiagen OneStep RT-PCR kit, followed by a second-round multiplex PCR, size selection and purification. The libraries underwent paired-end sequencing with 100 bp reads on an Illumina HiSeq2000. Per the authors' processing: Reads were processed with SOAPnuke, discarding reads with adapters, uncalled bases, mean Phred below 15, or no exact constant-primer or identifier match. COPE v1.2.5 was used to merge the high-quality paired reads. Unique nucleotide sequences were defined as clonotypes and aligned to IMGT TRB V, D and J references using MiTCR v1.1. Analysis was restricted to V-J combinations with a frequency above 0.0001, which covered just over 98% of repertoires. For each V-J combination, a TCR clonal expansion and chaos score was defined as F50 clonal expansion divided by the chaos observed in the TCRdist matrix. Welch's t-statistics and random forest were used to narrow the features down to about twelve V-J combinations, which were then fed into a naive Bayes classifier. The Morisita-Horn index was used to measure how similar the thyroid and blood repertoires were. TCRdb passed the public sequencing reads through fastp at Q25 and MiXCR, retaining productive beta sequences. Rows are unified per CDR3 protein, each entry keeping the most common DNA and genes. These V and J calls rely on TCRdb rather than the paper's analysis. The sample table lists a few hundred thousand distinct CDR3 sequences, 35% to 45% of them with a count of one. Around 4.6% of the sample belongs to the ten largest clones.

Trimming leaves V shorter by 6 bases and J shorter by 0 bases, with the junction holding 5 bases beyond the gene matches. Measured from the cysteine to the phenylalanine, the CDR3 is 14 residues long. The only DNA kept is the CDR3, 42 bases in frame from the first base. Based on the germline V gene (reference sequence), the CDR1 and CDR2 sequences are DFQATT and SNEGSKA. This clonotype was counted at least ten times. Which antigen it targets is not known. Nothing much larger sits one base from this clone, and base qualities are not available. The hyperthyroidism patients were 18 to 65 years old and newly diagnosed, with a disease duration of less than 2 months. Patients with other autoimmune diseases, uncontrolled infections, pregnancy or lactation were excluded from the study. Diagnosis was based on clinical symptoms, serum thyroxine, TRAb, thyroid ultrasound and orbital computed tomography. Total RNA was extracted using Trizol reagent, and RNA quality was checked on an Agilent 2100 Bioanalyzer.

The receptor chain draws on TRBV20-1 and TRBJ1-5; TRBD1 aligns with 7 central bases. Sample: peripheral blood or thyroid tissue (not recorded which). The clonotype originates from an adult man with Graves' hyperthyroidism. The DNA is as follows: TGCAGTGCCAAGACAGGGAATAGCAATCAGCCCCAGCATTTT. It translates to CSAKTGNSNQPQHF.